A selection of T cell receptor beta chains follows, all from one sample in a study of graft-versus-host responses after intestinal transplantation. No antigen has been assigned to these receptors. Sequencing used immunoSEQ multiplex PCR; TCRdb keeps in-frame clones, though not all of them. Among roughly 73,000 clones listed, around 90% were seen once. This specimen was unstimulated CD8+ T cells sorted from spleen or lymph node cells, taken before transplant. These receptors originate from a human donor who was the organ donor for an intestinal transplant. The CDR3 runs from the conserved cysteine through the conserved F or W. The order of the fields is CDR3 DNA, CDR3 protein, V gene, CDR3 length, clone size, D gene, J gene. D genes are given only for firm matches. Not all rows give a size; the values are once, few, many and, for expanded clones, a class.

DNA: TGTGCCAGCAGTGAACCGCTAGCGGGGGGTGAAGAGACCCAGTACTTC
CDR3: CASSEPLAGGEETQYF
V: TRBV2
length: 16
size: NA
D: TRBD2
J: TRBJ2-5

DNA: TGTGCCAGCAGCTTGTCGTCTAGTCGTCGCCTCGAGCAGTACTTC
CDR3: CASSLSSSRRLEQYF
V: TRBV7-9
length: 15
size: NA
D: NA
J: TRBJ2-7

DNA: TGTGCCAGCAGTGTACCCCTTAAGAGCTACACTGAAGCTTTCTTT
CDR3: CASSVPLKSYTEAFF
V: TRBV28
length: 15
size: NA
D: NA
J: TRBJ1-1

DNA: TGTGCCAGCAGGGGGGAGGTCTACACCTTC
CDR3: CASRGEVYTF
V: TRBV2
length: 10
size: NA
D: NA
J: TRBJ1-2

DNA: TGTGCCAGCAGCTTGTCTAGCTGGACTGAAGCTTTCTTT
CDR3: CASSLSSWTEAFF
V: TRBV11-2
length: 13
size: NA
D: NA
J: TRBJ1-1

DNA: TGTGCCAGCAGTTACTCGTCAGTCTACACTGAAGCTTTCTTT
CDR3: CASSYSSVYTEAFF
V: TRBV6-5
length: 14
size: NA
D: NA
J: TRBJ1-1

DNA: TGCGCCAGCAGCTTCGACCAAGACAGGACCTACGAGCAGTACTTC
CDR3: CASSFDQDRTYEQYF
V: TRBV5-1
length: 15
size: NA
D: NA
J: TRBJ2-7

DNA: TGTGCCAGCAGTTCGCCGTGGGACAGCCAAGAGACCCAGTACTTC
CDR3: CASSSPWDSQETQYF
V: TRBV6-6
length: 15
size: NA
D: TRBD1
J: TRBJ2-5

DNA: TGTGCCACCAGCAGGGACAGGTTCTCTGGAAACACCATATATTTT
CDR3: CATSRDRFSGNTIYF
V: TRBV15
length: 15
size: NA
D: TRBD1
J: TRBJ1-3

DNA: TGTGCCAGCACATTGGGGACAGGGGGTTACGACGAGCAGTACTTC
CDR3: CASTLGTGGYDEQYF
V: TRBV6-1
length: 15
size: NA
D: TRBD1
J: TRBJ2-7

DNA: TGTGCTAGTGGTTTGGGTAGCGGGGATCAGTTCTTC
CDR3: CASGLGSGDQFF
V: TRBV12-5
length: 12
size: once
D: TRBD2
J: TRBJ2-1

DNA: TGTGCCAGCAGCCAGGGGGGGGCGCTAGAAGCTTTCTTT
CDR3: CASSQGGALEAFF
V: TRBV7-9
length: 13
size: NA
D: TRBD1
J: TRBJ1-1

DNA: TGTGCCAGCAGCTACACGTTACGGGCCCGAACAGATACGCAGTATTTT
CDR3: CASSYTLRARTDTQYF
V: TRBV28
length: 16
size: once
D: NA
J: TRBJ2-3

DNA: TGTGCCAGCAGCTTCGCGGCGGGGAAAGAGACCCAGTACTTC
CDR3: CASSFAAGKETQYF
V: TRBV7-9
length: 14
size: once
D: NA
J: TRBJ2-5

DNA: TGCGCCAGCAGCCGTGGGACTAGCACTTACAATGAGCAGTTCTTC
CDR3: CASSRGTSTYNEQFF
V: TRBV4-1
length: 15
size: NA
D: TRBD2
J: TRBJ2-1

DNA: TGCGCCAGCAGCCAAGAGACTAGCGGGGGGGCGAGGGAGCAGTACTTC
CDR3: CASSQETSGGAREQYF
V: TRBV4-1
length: 16
size: NA
D: TRBD2
J: TRBJ2-7

DNA: TGCGCCAGCAGCTTATTTGATATGAACACTGAAGCTTTCTTT
CDR3: CASSLFDMNTEAFF
V: TRBV5-1
length: 14
size: NA
D: NA
J: TRBJ1-1

DNA: TGCGCCAGCAGCTTGGTCCGGGGAACTGAAGCTTTCTTT
CDR3: CASSLVRGTEAFF
V: TRBV5-1
length: 13
size: NA
D: NA
J: TRBJ1-1

DNA: TGTGCCAGCAGCCCCGGGGGAGGCAATCAGCCCCAGCATTTT
CDR3: CASSPGGGNQPQHF
V: TRBV7-6
length: 14
size: NA
D: NA
J: TRBJ1-5

DNA: TGTGCCAGTAGTTTCGGACCGAGCAATGAGCAGTTCTTC
CDR3: CASSFGPSNEQFF
V: TRBV19
length: 13
size: NA
D: NA
J: TRBJ2-1

DNA: TGCAGCGTTGTGGGACGACAGGTGCAACGAACAGATACGCAGTATTTT
CDR3: CSVVGRQVQRTDTQYF
V: TRBV29-1
length: 16
size: NA
D: NA
J: TRBJ2-3

DNA: TGTGCCAGCAGCGGAGGGGGACAGGACTACGAGCAGTACTTC
CDR3: CASSGGGQDYEQYF
V: TRBV9
length: 14
size: NA
D: TRBD1
J: TRBJ2-7

DNA: TGCGCCAGCAGCCGCGTCGGGGTCCAAGAGACCCAGTACTTC
CDR3: CASSRVGVQETQYF
V: TRBV4-1
length: 14
size: NA
D: NA
J: TRBJ2-5

DNA: TGTGCCAGCAGTGAAGGGGGCTACGAGCAGTACTTC
CDR3: CASSEGGYEQYF
V: TRBV6-1
length: 12
size: NA
D: NA
J: TRBJ2-7

DNA: TGTGCCAGCAGCTTGTTGGCGGCGAACACCGGGGAGCTGTTTTTT
CDR3: CASSLLAANTGELFF
V: TRBV5-4
length: 15
size: NA
D: NA
J: TRBJ2-2

DNA: TGTGCCAGCAGGGGTGCACAGGGCCCCCTCTATGGCTACACCTTC
CDR3: CASRGAQGPLYGYTF
V: TRBV28
length: 15
size: NA
D: NA
J: TRBJ1-2

DNA: TGTGCCAGCAGTGAAGGCGGCAGGGTGATCGACGAGCAGTACTTC
CDR3: CASSEGGRVIDEQYF
V: TRBV6-1
length: 15
size: NA
D: NA
J: TRBJ2-7

DNA: TGTGCCAGCAGCTTCTATACCGGGGAGCTGTTTTTT
CDR3: CASSFYTGELFF
V: TRBV11-2
length: 12
size: NA
D: NA
J: TRBJ2-2

DNA: TGTGCCTGGAGCCCCGGCGGGGAAAACACTGAAGCTTTCTTT
CDR3: CAWSPGGENTEAFF
V: TRBV30
length: 14
size: NA
D: NA
J: TRBJ1-1

DNA: TGTGCCAGCAGATTGACTGTAGCGGGGGGCCTAAATGAGCAGTTCTTC
CDR3: CASRLTVAGGLNEQFF
V: TRBV27
length: 16
size: NA
D: TRBD2
J: TRBJ2-1

DNA: TGTGCCAGCAGCTTGGGTGGAGACGAGCAGTACTTC
CDR3: CASSLGGDEQYF
V: TRBV7-9
length: 12
size: NA
D: NA
J: TRBJ2-7

DNA: TGTGCCAGCAAGAACGGGACTAGCGACACAGATACGCAGTATTTT
CDR3: CASKNGTSDTDTQYF
V: TRBV6-4
length: 15
size: NA
D: TRBD2
J: TRBJ2-3

DNA: TGTGCCAGCAGATCGGGGGGGCGGTACAATGAGCAGTTCTTC
CDR3: CASRSGGRYNEQFF
V: TRBV6-5
length: 14
size: NA
D: TRBD2
J: TRBJ2-1

DNA: TGTGCCAGCAGTTTAGGGCAGGTGACTGAGCAGTTCTTC
CDR3: CASSLGQVTEQFF
V: TRBV27
length: 13
size: NA
D: NA
J: TRBJ2-1

DNA: TGCGCCAGCAGTGTAGGGGGAGCCGGGGAGCTGTTTTTT
CDR3: CASSVGGAGELFF
V: TRBV10-1
length: 13
size: NA
D: NA
J: TRBJ2-2

DNA: TGTGCCAGCAGTCGGACTGATTTTCATGGCTACACCTTC
CDR3: CASSRTDFHGYTF
V: TRBV6-5
length: 13
size: NA
D: NA
J: TRBJ1-2

DNA: TGTGCCAGCAGGTCCCCGGGGGCCTACGAGCAGTACTTC
CDR3: CASRSPGAYEQYF
V: TRBV28
length: 13
size: NA
D: NA
J: TRBJ2-7

DNA: TGTGCCAGCAGCTGGTCAACAGGGTGGGGCTATGGCTACACCTTC
CDR3: CASSWSTGWGYGYTF
V: TRBV11-2
length: 15
size: NA
D: NA
J: TRBJ1-2

DNA: TGTGCTAGTGGTTCCACGGGACTAGCAGAGGGAGAGACCCAGTACTTC
CDR3: CASGSTGLAEGETQYF
V: TRBV12-5
length: 16
size: NA
D: TRBD2
J: TRBJ2-5

DNA: TGTGCCAGTAGTATCCCGGGACGAGCAAACACCATATATTTT
CDR3: CASSIPGRANTIYF
V: TRBV19
length: 14
size: NA
D: NA
J: TRBJ1-3

DNA: TGTGCCAGTAGTATGACAGATACGCAGTATTTT
CDR3: CASSMTDTQYF
V: TRBV19
length: 11
size: NA
D: NA
J: TRBJ2-3